The 29 T cell receptor beta chains below come from one sample, sequenced in a study of blood T cells in healthy people across ages. A sample-barcoded 5' primer and a J-beta primer mix were used in a second PCR of roughly 7 to 11 cycles. MiXCR was run by TCRdb on the 5' RACE reads, yielding one entry per CDR3 protein. The data contain 1.8 million or so distinct CDR3 sequences, roughly two fifths of them singletons. Material: blood. Source of these receptors: a human donor in good health.

The CDR3 coding sequence is TGCAGTGCTAGAGAGGGGGGGAGGGGAAACACCATATATTTT. Translation gives CSAREGGRGNTIYF. The V and J genes are TRBV20-1 and TRBJ1-3, with D tentatively TRBD1 (5 bases). Germline V gene data show CDR1 as DFQATT and CDR2 as SNEGSKA (reference sequence). V lost 0 bases and J 4 bases, leaving 10 bases between the germline ends. This CDR3 is 14 amino acids long.

The V gene is TRBV18, the J gene TRBJ1-6; the D gene is possibly TRBD1 (6 bases). The germline CDR1 and CDR2 sequences are KGHSH and LQKENI. The CDR3 covers 16 residues. V lost 2 bases and J 9 bases, leaving 17 bases between the germline ends. The CDR3 protein is CASSPKANRESSPLHF. The CDR3 DNA is TGTGCCAGCTCACCAAAAGCTAACAGGGAGAGTTCACCCCTCCACTTT.

This clonotype was recorded a few times. In DNA form, the CDR3 reads TGCGCCAGCAGCCAGGATTTGGGGGCCCTGGGAGAAAAACTGTTTTTT. It codes for CASSQDLGALGEKLFF. The chain links TRBV4-3 to TRBJ1-4; D may be TRBD1 (6 bases). This CDR3 is 16 amino acids long. Germline V lookup: CDR1 LGHNA, CDR2 YSLEER. V lost 3 bases to trimming and J lost 8 bases, with 19 bases between them.

A few counts support this clonotype. This chain uses TRBV6-6 with TRBJ2-7, with TRBD2 identical over 7 bases. Germline loops: CDR1 MNHNY, CDR2 SVGAGI (reference sequence). V lost 7 bases to trimming and J lost 2 bases; unmatched junction nucleotides: 11. The CDR3 sequence is 15 residues long. CDR3 residues: CASTPSGTTTYEQYF. The CDR3 coding sequence is TGTGCCAGCACTCCATCCGGGACTACGACCTACGAGCAGTACTTC.

In this sample, this clonotype turned up a few times. The gene calls are TRBV5-1 and TRBJ2-7; weak D call: TRBD1 (6 bases). CDR3 size: 14 residues. V lost 7 bases to trimming and J lost 3 bases, with 17 bases between them. Germline values: CDR1 SGHRS, CDR2 YFSETQ. The CDR3 bases are TGCGCCAGCGGACCCGGGGACACAATCTACGAGCAGTACTTC. Translated, it gives CASGPGDTIYEQYF.

The genes are TRBV24-1 and TRBJ2-3; D is unresolved. The CDR3 is 17 amino acids. Trimming stripped 1 base from V and 0 bases from J, with 13 bases between. Per germline, CDR1 KGHDR and CDR2 SFDVKD. CDR3: CATSDLSASASTDTQYF. The CDR3 DNA reads as TGTGCCACCAGTGATTTATCTGCGTCTGCTAGCACAGATACGCAGTATTTT.

For this clonotype: A read error may be the cause here, since a much bigger clone is one base away. The rearrangement joins TRBV4-1 to TRBJ2-4; D gene uncertain. In germline, CDR1 is MGHRA, CDR2 YSYEKL. The CDR3 has 14 amino acids. V shed 1 base and J shed 5 bases, with 9 bases lying between them. The CDR3 protein is CASSQGMTENIQYF. CDR3 DNA: TGCGCCAGCAGCCAAGGGATGACGGAAAACATTCAGTACTTC.

V usage is TRBV7-9 and J usage is TRBJ1-2; 10 nucleotides line up with TRBD1. The germline V gene encodes CDR1 SEHNR and CDR2 FQNEAQ (reference sequence). V trimming: 5 bases; J trimming: 6 bases; junction bases outside the gene matches: 9. The CDR3 consists of 15 residues. CDR3 bases: TGTGCCAGCAGCCCCCCGGGGACAGGGGTCGATGGCTACACCTTC. This encodes CASSPPGTGVDGYTF. The entire variable domain, with the rest obtained from reference TRBV7-9 and TRBJ1-2, is as follows: DTGVSQNPRHKITKRGQNVTFRCDPISEHNRLYWYRQTLGQGPEFLTYFQNEAQLEKSRLLSDRFSAERPKGSFSTLEIQRTEQGDSAMYLCASSPPGTGVDGYTFGSGTRLTVV.

This chain connects TRBV7-3 to TRBJ2-7; 8 bases fit TRBD1. This CDR3 has 13 residues. Germline trimming cut 8 bases from V and 0 bases from J; bases unmatched to any gene: 3. Germline CDR1 SGHTA, CDR2 FQGTGA. The CDR3 DNA follows: TGTGCCAGCGGACAGGGTGGCTCCTACGAGCAGTACTTC. Translated, it gives CASGQGGSYEQYF.

This clonotype was counted many times. This chain links TRBV15 with TRBJ2-5; no clear D gene. From germline, CDR1 is LNHNV and CDR2 YYDKDF (reference sequence). V lost 0 bases and J 5 bases, leaving 10 bases between the germline ends. CDR3 size: 14 residues. The chain's CDR3 is CATSRDQDGETQYF. For the CDR3, the DNA is TGTGCCACCAGCAGAGATCAGGATGGCGAGACCCAGTACTTC.

The sample holds many counts of this clonotype. V and J are TRBV7-9 and TRBJ1-1; no definite D call. Trimming cost V 2 bases and J 1 base, with 8 bases left between them. The V gene's germline CDR1 is SEHNR and CDR2 FQNEAQ (reference sequence). The CDR3 loop spans 14 amino acids. Here the CDR3 DNA reads TGTGCCAGCAGCTTAAATTCTGGGAACACTGAAGCTTTCTTT. This translates into CASSLNSGNTEAFF.

The sample holds a few counts of this clonotype. The chain carries TRBV5-1 and TRBJ2-7; 7 bases are shared with TRBD1. Germline V gene sequence: CDR1 SGHRS, CDR2 YFSETQ. V gave up 3 bases and J gave up 2 bases; unmatched junction bases: 8. This CDR3 has 15 residues. The CDR3 spells CASSWTTGTPYEQYF. The CDR3 DNA follows: TGCGCCAGCAGCTGGACGACAGGGACCCCCTACGAGCAGTACTTC.

The chain carries TRBV6-6 and TRBJ1-6, with D tentatively TRBD1 (5 bases). Per germline, CDR1 MNHNY and CDR2 SVGAGI (reference sequence). Trimming took 6 bases from V and 5 from J, leaving 11 bases between them. The CDR3 sequence is 14 residues long. The CDR3: CASRGEINNSPLHF. The CDR3 nucleotides read TGTGCCAGCAGGGGGGAGATCAATAATTCACCCCTCCACTTT.

The chain joins TRBV6-2 or TRBV6-3 to TRBJ1-1; 7 positions match TRBD1. V shed 7 bases, J shed 1 base, and the junction held 12 bases outside the gene matches. The germline gives CDR1 MNHEY, CDR2 SVGEGT. CDR3 size: 16 residues. CDR3 in DNA: TGTGCCAGCACCTCCGACAGGGTAGTGGGGAACACTGAAGCTTTCTTT. Its protein product is CASTSDRVVGNTEAFF.

The V gene is TRBV7-9, the J gene TRBJ2-1, with D possibly being TRBD1 (6 bases). V was shortened by 0 bases and J by 11 bases, with 11 bases between the two germline ends. The germline V gene has CDR1 SEHNR and CDR2 FQNEAQ (reference sequence). The CDR3 contains 13 residues. The CDR3 DNA is TGTGCCAGCAGCTTAGCGGACAGACTTCAGCAGTTCTTC. Protein product: CASSLADRLQQFF.

In its sample, this clonotype was seen a few times. The CDR3 region is CRTPGGVEQYF. In DNA, the CDR3 is TGCAGGACTCCGGGGGGGGTCGAGCAGTACTTC. The V and J genes are TRBV29-1 and TRBJ2-7; 8 bases align to TRBD2. This CDR3 region has 11 residues. Germline lookup yields CDR1 SQVTM and CDR2 ANQGSEA.

For this clonotype: Relative to the germline gene, one junction end is altered; a read error may explain this. The chain carries TRBV5-1 and TRBJ2-3, with 8 bases identical to TRBD2. The CDR3 sequence is 15 residues long. Germline V lookup: CDR1 SGHRS, CDR2 YFSETQ. In DNA, the CDR3 is TGCACCAGCAGCGGGGGTACCCTCGACACAGATACGCAGTATTTT. Protein product: CTSSGGTLDTDTQYF.

Details on this clonotype: This could be a read error, since a much larger clone is one nucleotide away. The chain couples TRBV5-1 to TRBJ1-2; 9 bases agree with TRBD1. V gave up 0 bases and J gave up 4 bases; unmatched junction bases: 7. The CDR3 length is 16 residues. The germline V gene encodes CDR1 SGHRS and CDR2 YFSETQ. CDR3 nucleotide sequence: TGCGCCAGCAGCTTGGATACTACAGGGGGCGGCTATGGCTACACCTTC. This translates into CASSLDTTGGGYGYTF.

This clonotype was detected a few times. V gene TRBV9 combines with J gene TRBJ2-3, with D uncertain. Germline values: CDR1 SGDLS, CDR2 YYNGEE. Trimming cost V 0 bases and J 4 bases, with 9 bases left between them. The CDR3 totals 14 residues. Here the CDR3 reads CASSVGGNPDTQYF. The CDR3, as DNA: TGTGCCAGCAGCGTAGGGGGTAACCCAGATACGCAGTATTTT. Full variable domain (outside the CDR3, taken from reference TRBV9 and TRBJ2-3): DSGVTQTPKHLITATGQRVTLRCSPRSGDLSVYWYQQSLDQGLQFLIQYYNGEERAKGNILERFSAQQFPDLHSELNLSSLELGDSALYFCASSVGGNPDTQYFGPGTRLTVL.

This rearrangement joins TRBV12-3 or TRBV12-4 to TRBJ2-5; D remains unclear. This CDR3 is 14 amino acids long. Deletions cut 7 bases from V and 1 base from J, with 13 bases between. CDR3 DNA sequence: TGTGCCAGCATCAAGACGGGCTCCCAAGAGACCCAGTACTTC. Amino acid sequence: CASIKTGSQETQYF.

The V call is TRBV7-3, the J call TRBJ2-3; D might be TRBD2 (7 bases). The CDR3 loop spans 16 amino acids. Germline values: CDR1 SGHTA, CDR2 FQGTGA. Deletions cut 2 bases from V and 6 bases from J, with 18 bases between. As DNA, the CDR3 is TGTGCCAGCAGCTTACTCCATATGGGGGGGCTGGATACGCAGTATTTT. Residues: CASSLLHMGGLDTQYF.

This clonotype was seen a handful of times. This rearrangement joins TRBV7-9 to TRBJ1-2; no reliable D call. V was shortened by 1 base and J by 5 bases, with 11 bases between the two germline ends. The CDR3 runs to 14 residues. Per germline, CDR1 SEHNR and CDR2 FQNEAQ (reference sequence). The CDR3 spells CASSLVTVEYGYTF. DNA of the CDR3: TGTGCCAGCAGCTTAGTGACGGTAGAATATGGCTACACCTTC.

This clonotype has just one count. The junction departs from germline at one end; a sequencing error may be responsible. V usage is TRBV12-3 or TRBV12-4 and J usage is TRBJ1-5; D remains ambiguous. There are 14 residues in the CDR3. DNA for the CDR3: TGTGCCGGCAGTCTAGCCTTCAGAGATCAGCCCCAGCATTTT. This sequence encodes CAGSLAFRDQPQHF.

The table lists this clonotype with a few counts. The V call is TRBV29-1, the J call TRBJ1-1; the D is unclear. This CDR3 comprises 13 residues. Per the germline V gene, CDR1 is SQVTM and CDR2 is ANQGSEA. The V and J ends lost 7 bases and 4 bases respectively, with 16 bases between them. The CDR3 bases are TGCAGCGCTCTGACGAGCGGTAGCACTGAAGCTTTCTTT. This sequence encodes CSALTSGSTEAFF.

The rearrangement uses TRBV6-1 and TRBJ1-6; D is unclear. CDR3 length equals 18 residues. The germline V gene encodes CDR1 MNHNS and CDR2 SASEGT. The V gene lost 4 bases and the J gene lost 0 bases, with 16 bases spanning the gap. CDR3 residues: CASSARTPDLSYNSPLHF. DNA for the CDR3: TGTGCCAGCAGTGCCAGGACGCCAGACCTCTCCTATAATTCACCCCTCCACTTT.

V is TRBV12-3 or TRBV12-4 and J is TRBJ2-3; possibly TRBD2 for D (5 bases). Trimming removed 8 bases from V and 5 bases from J, with 14 bases in between. This CDR3 spans 13 amino acids. The CDR3 region is CASGRKRQDTQYF. CDR3 DNA: TGTGCCAGCGGGAGAAAGAGACAAGATACGCAGTATTTT.

V usage is TRBV28 and J usage is TRBJ2-1; possibly TRBD2 for D (5 bases). The CDR3 spans 16 residues. Germline CDR1 MDHEN, CDR2 SYDVKM. V lost 9 bases to trimming and J lost 0 bases, with 18 bases between them. The CDR3, as DNA: TGTGCCAGTCATGGGTTACAGCGGAGCTCCTACAATGAGCAGTTCTTC. Encoded protein: CASHGLQRSSYNEQFF.

The J gene is TRBJ1-2, the V gene TRBV4-1, with a possible D match to TRBD1 (5 bases). This CDR3 contains 14 residues. In germline, CDR1 is MGHRA, CDR2 YSYEKL. V dropped 1 base and J dropped 7 bases, with 13 bases sitting between them. The CDR3 reads CASSQGARGSGYTF. CDR3 nucleotides: TGCGCCAGCAGCCAAGGTGCTAGGGGATCTGGCTACACCTTC.

The gene calls are TRBV7-6 and TRBJ2-1; TRBD2 agrees at 15 bases. CDR1 and CDR2 (germline): SGHVS, FNYEAQ. The junction had 15 bases not matched to a gene; V was cut back by 2 bases and J by 1 base. The CDR3 length is 22 residues. The CDR3 loop is CASSLSESRTSGGATSYNEQFF. The CDR3 nucleotides read TGTGCCAGCAGCTTATCCGAATCCCGGACTAGCGGGGGGGCCACGTCCTACAATGAGCAGTTCTTC.